In its sample, the clone carrying this TCR beta chain was seen a few times. The source of the sample is a study of shared clonotypes between healthy human individuals. Between the trimmed V and J ends, which lost 0 bases and 1 base, there was a span of 7 bases. CDR3 length equals 14 residues. CDR1 is SGHNT and CDR2 is YYREEE in the germline V gene (reference sequence). Some clones are missing from TCRdb's copy, which holds only in-frame ones; the method was immunoSEQ multiplex PCR. The data contain just over 2,000,000 clones, 85% to 95% of them seen just once; the ten biggest clones take up 0.1% to 0.15%.

This rearrangement joins TRBV5-4 to TRBJ1-1; no clear D. Sequenced: naive CD4+ T cells sorted from blood. This sample's subset: CD45RA+ positively selected. The receptor comes from a man aged 18 to 29 in good health. CDR3 amino acids: CASSLVTENTEAFF. CDR3 DNA sequence: TGTGCCAGCAGCTTGGTTACCGAGAACACTGAAGCTTTCTTT.